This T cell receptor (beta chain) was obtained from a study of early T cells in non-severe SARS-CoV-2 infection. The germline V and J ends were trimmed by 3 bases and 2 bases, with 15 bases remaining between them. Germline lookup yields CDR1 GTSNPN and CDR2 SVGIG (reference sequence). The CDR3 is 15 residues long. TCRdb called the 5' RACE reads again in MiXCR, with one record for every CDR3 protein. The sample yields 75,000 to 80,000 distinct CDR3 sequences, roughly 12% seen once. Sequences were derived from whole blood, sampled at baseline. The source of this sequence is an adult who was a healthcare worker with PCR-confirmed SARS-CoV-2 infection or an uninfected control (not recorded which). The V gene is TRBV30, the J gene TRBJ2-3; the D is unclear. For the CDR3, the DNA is TGTGCCTGGAGCCCAGGTGGCAGCTACACAGATACGCAGTATTTT. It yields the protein CAWSPGGSYTDTQYF.